This record looks at one TCR beta chain sequence and its context. What it recognizes is unknown. This entry is derived from a study of T-cell reconstitution after alpha-beta-depleted transplantation in children. Germline V lookup: CDR1 SEHNR, CDR2 FQNEAQ (reference sequence). V lost 2 bases and J lost 4, with 12 bases in between. This CDR3 comprises 14 residues. Study outcomes and limitations: Several patients had high TCRbeta diversity at day 60; it came from surviving recipient T cells and thymic progenitors.

Preparing the TCRbeta library involved the use of unique molecular identifiers. Each CDR3 protein is one row after TCRdb ran MiXCR on the PCR reads. The sample carries 350,000 to 500,000 distinct CDR3 sequences, over 40% recorded once. The rearrangement joins TRBV7-9 to TRBJ2-7; no definite D call. The material was PBMCs, obtained before TCRalphabeta/CD19-depleted stem cell transplant. The origin of this receptor is a girl aged 2 to 10 with aplastic anemia, due to receive a stem cell transplant. CDR3 sequence: CASSLTHSKYEQYF. In DNA, the CDR3 is TGTGCCAGCAGCTTAACTCACTCAAAATACGAGCAGTACTTC.